A selection of T cell receptor beta chains follows, all from one sample in a study of shared clonotypes between healthy human individuals. Sequencing used immunoSEQ multiplex PCR; TCRdb keeps in-frame clones, though not all of them. The data show around 2,000,000 clones, less than 95% seen once. Sequencing was performed on naive CD8+ T cells sorted from blood. The receptors stem from a man younger than 30 in good health. Each CDR3 is given with its conserved first and last residue. Fields, in order: clone size, J gene, D gene, V gene, CDR3 protein, CDR3 DNA. D genes are given only for firm matches. The listing skips clone size in some rows; elsewhere it reads once, few, many or a size class.

abundance: -
j_gene: TRBJ2-7
d_gene: -
v_gene: TRBV5-1
CDR3aa: CASSLAIGEQYF
CDR3nt: TGCGCCAGCAGCTTGGCCATTGGCGAGCAGTACTTC

abundance: once
j_gene: TRBJ2-2
d_gene: -
v_gene: TRBV11-2
CDR3aa: CASSFLDTGELFF
CDR3nt: TGTGCCAGCAGCTTTCTTGACACCGGGGAGCTGTTTTTT

abundance: -
j_gene: TRBJ2-1
d_gene: -
v_gene: TRBV30
CDR3aa: CAWSATLYNEQFF
CDR3nt: TGTGCCTGGAGTGCCACCCTCTACAATGAGCAGTTCTTC

abundance: -
j_gene: TRBJ2-7
d_gene: -
v_gene: TRBV19
CDR3aa: CASSDQGGYEQYF
CDR3nt: TGTGCCAGTAGTGATCAAGGGGGTTACGAGCAGTACTTC

abundance: once
j_gene: TRBJ1-1
d_gene: -
v_gene: TRBV6-6
CDR3aa: CASSPTGPQAFF
CDR3nt: TGTGCCAGCAGCCCCACAGGGCCTCAAGCTTTCTTT

abundance: once
j_gene: TRBJ1-2
d_gene: TRBD1
v_gene: TRBV28
CDR3aa: CASRGPGQGPYGYTF
CDR3nt: TGTGCATCCCGCGGACCGGGACAGGGACCCTATGGCTACACCTTC

abundance: -
j_gene: TRBJ2-5
d_gene: -
v_gene: TRBV11-1
CDR3aa: CASSDWQGQETQYF
CDR3nt: TGTGCCAGCAGCGACTGGCAGGGCCAAGAGACCCAGTACTTC

abundance: -
j_gene: TRBJ1-1
d_gene: TRBD1
v_gene: TRBV27
CDR3aa: CASSLGTGGLTEAFF
CDR3nt: TGTGCCAGCAGTTTAGGGACAGGGGGCCTTACTGAAGCTTTCTTT

abundance: -
j_gene: TRBJ2-7
d_gene: TRBD1
v_gene: TRBV30
CDR3aa: CAWDPGQGYEQYF
CDR3nt: TGTGCCTGGGACCCGGGACAGGGTTACGAGCAGTACTTC

abundance: -
j_gene: TRBJ2-5
d_gene: TRBD2
v_gene: TRBV7-9
CDR3aa: CASSLFGLALAQETQYF
CDR3nt: TGTGCCAGCAGCTTATTTGGACTAGCGCTGGCGCAAGAGACCCAGTACTTC

abundance: -
j_gene: TRBJ1-2
d_gene: -
v_gene: TRBV4-1
CDR3aa: CASSQGSLGFYGYTF
CDR3nt: TGCGCCAGCAGCCAAGGTAGCCTTGGGTTTTATGGCTACACCTTC

abundance: once
j_gene: TRBJ1-2
d_gene: -
v_gene: TRBV6-6
CDR3aa: CASSYSEWESLGYTF
CDR3nt: TGTGCCAGCAGTTACTCCGAATGGGAGAGCCTTGGCTACACCTTC

abundance: -
j_gene: TRBJ2-1
d_gene: -
v_gene: TRBV2
CDR3aa: CASSEVSRAYNEQFF
CDR3nt: TGTGCCAGCAGTGAAGTATCCAGGGCCTACAATGAGCAGTTCTTC

abundance: -
j_gene: TRBJ1-2
d_gene: -
v_gene: TRBV30
CDR3aa: CAWSSDRNNYGYTF
CDR3nt: TGTGCCTGGAGTTCCGACAGGAATAATTATGGCTACACCTTC

abundance: -
j_gene: TRBJ2-3
d_gene: TRBD1
v_gene: TRBV6-4
CDR3aa: CASDENRGSTDTQYF
CDR3nt: TGTGCCAGCGACGAAAACAGGGGGAGCACAGATACGCAGTATTTT

abundance: -
j_gene: TRBJ1-3
d_gene: -
v_gene: TRBV9
CDR3aa: CASSVDYSSGNTIYF
CDR3nt: TGTGCCAGCAGCGTAGACTACTCCTCTGGAAACACCATATATTTT

abundance: -
j_gene: TRBJ1-5
d_gene: -
v_gene: TRBV9
CDR3aa: CASSLSSGQPQHF
CDR3nt: TGTGCCAGCAGCTTAAGTAGCGGTCAGCCCCAGCATTTT

abundance: -
j_gene: TRBJ2-1
d_gene: -
v_gene: TRBV11-3
CDR3aa: CASSLVSGNEQFF
CDR3nt: TGTGCCAGCAGCTTAGTCAGCGGTAATGAGCAGTTCTTC

abundance: -
j_gene: TRBJ2-1
d_gene: -
v_gene: TRBV5-1
CDR3aa: CASSLDWDRLGNEQFF
CDR3nt: TGCGCCAGCAGCTTGGATTGGGACCGGCTCGGCAATGAGCAGTTCTTC

abundance: -
j_gene: TRBJ2-7
d_gene: -
v_gene: TRBV27
CDR3aa: CASREMGAPAYEQYF
CDR3nt: TGTGCCAGCAGGGAAATGGGCGCTCCAGCCTACGAGCAGTACTTC

abundance: -
j_gene: TRBJ2-1
d_gene: -
v_gene: TRBV6-5
CDR3aa: CASSPLGSYNEQFF
CDR3nt: TGTGCCAGCAGTCCCCTAGGATCCTACAATGAGCAGTTCTTC

abundance: -
j_gene: TRBJ2-1
d_gene: -
v_gene: TRBV19
CDR3aa: CASSPGGRREDEQFF
CDR3nt: TGTGCCAGTAGTCCCGGGGGGCGCCGGGAGGATGAGCAGTTCTTC

abundance: -
j_gene: TRBJ1-3
d_gene: -
v_gene: TRBV11-2
CDR3aa: CASSSGDGPFDTIYF
CDR3nt: TGTGCCAGCAGCTCCGGGGACGGGCCGTTTGACACCATATATTTT

abundance: -
j_gene: TRBJ1-1
d_gene: -
v_gene: TRBV7-9
CDR3aa: CASSLRGREGTEAFF
CDR3nt: TGTGCCAGCAGCTTAAGGGGGAGGGAGGGCACTGAAGCTTTCTTT

abundance: -
j_gene: TRBJ2-1
d_gene: -
v_gene: TRBV27
CDR3aa: CASSLIGPSSNNEQFF
CDR3nt: TGTGCCAGCAGTTTAATCGGCCCAAGCAGCAACAATGAGCAGTTCTTC

abundance: -
j_gene: TRBJ1-1
d_gene: -
v_gene: TRBV4-1
CDR3aa: CASMVRVNTEAFF
CDR3nt: TGCGCCAGCATGGTCAGGGTGAACACTGAAGCTTTCTTT

abundance: -
j_gene: TRBJ2-1
d_gene: -
v_gene: TRBV27
CDR3aa: CASSLKAASYNEQFF
CDR3nt: TGTGCCAGCAGTTTGAAAGCGGCTTCCTACAATGAGCAGTTCTTC